These T cell receptor beta chains were read from a single sample in a study of T cell changes during pregnancy in multiple sclerosis. Sequencing used immunoSEQ multiplex PCR; TCRdb keeps in-frame clones, though not all of them. The table shows just over 40,000 clones, with about 87% occurring only once. The source material was peripheral blood, sampled in the first trimester of pregnancy. These receptor sequences come from a female donor in good health, enrolled as a control in a pregnancy study. The conserved cysteine and the conserved F or W are not part of the CDR3 here.

v_gene | CDR3aa
TRBV27 | ASSRRDASYEQY
TRBV9 | ASSVARGRPEGNTIY
TRBV7-9 | ASSLAHGERLSYNEQF
TRBV30 | AWAYDRGWTEAF
TRBV5-6 | ASSLQGFGELF
TRBV7-7 | ASSQARQETQY
TRBV7-2 | ASSLEGVWDGYT
TRBV18 | ASSPPQGLYGYT
TRBV29-1 | SVEGTRGTGELF
TRBV9 | ASSVAISDRDGYT
TRBV11-1 | ASSLAGRVYEQY
TRBV30 | AWRAGWDSPLH
TRBV5-6 | ASSFRGRAARETQY
TRBV19 | ATIQRGPPDEQY
TRBV4-3 | ASRLGRSSYNSPLH
TRBV27 | ASSKQGSLYEQY
TRBV6-4 | ASSEEASTDTQY
TRBV28 | ASSWDIQNTEAF